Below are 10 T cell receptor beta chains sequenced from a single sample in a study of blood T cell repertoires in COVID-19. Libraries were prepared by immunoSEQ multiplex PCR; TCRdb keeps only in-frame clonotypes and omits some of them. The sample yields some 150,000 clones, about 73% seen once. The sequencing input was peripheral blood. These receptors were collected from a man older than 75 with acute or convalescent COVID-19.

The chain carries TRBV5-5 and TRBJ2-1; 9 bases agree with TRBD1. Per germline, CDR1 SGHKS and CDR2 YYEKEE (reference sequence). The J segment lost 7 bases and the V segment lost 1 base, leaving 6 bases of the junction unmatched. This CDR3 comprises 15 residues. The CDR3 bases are TGTGCCAGCAGCTTGACGGGACAGGGTTCGAATGAGCAGTTCTTC. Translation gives CASSLTGQGSNEQFF.

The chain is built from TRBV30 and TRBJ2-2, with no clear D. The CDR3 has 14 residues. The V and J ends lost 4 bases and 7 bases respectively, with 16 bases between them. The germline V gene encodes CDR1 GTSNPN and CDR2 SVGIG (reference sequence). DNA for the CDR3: TGTGCCTGGAAGGAGTTTTCCCTCTACGGGGAGCTGTTTTTT. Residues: CAWKEFSLYGELFF. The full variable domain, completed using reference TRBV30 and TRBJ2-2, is SQTIHQWPATLVQPVGSPLSLECTVEGTSNPNLYWYRQAAGRGLQLLFYSVGIGQISSEVPQNLSASRPQDRQFILSSKKLLLSDSGFYLCAWKEFSLYGELFFGEGSRLTVL.

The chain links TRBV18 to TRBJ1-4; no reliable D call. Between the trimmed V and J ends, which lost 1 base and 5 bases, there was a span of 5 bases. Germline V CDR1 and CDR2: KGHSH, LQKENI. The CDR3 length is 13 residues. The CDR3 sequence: CASSPLLNEKLFF. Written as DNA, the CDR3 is TGTGCCAGCTCACCACTCCTAAATGAAAAACTGTTTTTT.

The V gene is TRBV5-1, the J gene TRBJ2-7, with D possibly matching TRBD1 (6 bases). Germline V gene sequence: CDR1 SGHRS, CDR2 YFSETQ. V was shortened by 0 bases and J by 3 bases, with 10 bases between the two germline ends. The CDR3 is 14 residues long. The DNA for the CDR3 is TGCGCCAGCAGCTTGGGACAGGCAGTCTACGAGCAGTACTTC. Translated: CASSLGQAVYEQYF.

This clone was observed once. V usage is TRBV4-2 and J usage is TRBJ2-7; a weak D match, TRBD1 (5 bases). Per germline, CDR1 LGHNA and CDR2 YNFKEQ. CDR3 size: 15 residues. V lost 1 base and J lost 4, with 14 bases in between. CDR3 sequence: CASSQAQADDYEQYF. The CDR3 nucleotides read TGTGCCAGCAGCCAAGCACAGGCGGACGATTACGAGCAGTACTTC.

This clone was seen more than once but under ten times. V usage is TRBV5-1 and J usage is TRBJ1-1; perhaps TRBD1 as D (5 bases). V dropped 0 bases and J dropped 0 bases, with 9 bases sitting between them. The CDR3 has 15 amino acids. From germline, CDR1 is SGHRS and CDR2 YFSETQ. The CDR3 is CASSLAPGMNTEAFF. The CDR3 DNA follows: TGCGCCAGCAGCTTGGCCCCAGGGATGAACACTGAAGCTTTCTTT.

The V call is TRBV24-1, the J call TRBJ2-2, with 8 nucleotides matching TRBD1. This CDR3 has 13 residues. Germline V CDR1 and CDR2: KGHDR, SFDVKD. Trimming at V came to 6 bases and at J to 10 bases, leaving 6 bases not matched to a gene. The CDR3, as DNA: TGTGCCACCAGTTTGGACAGGGCGCCGGAGCTGTTTTTT. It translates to CATSLDRAPELFF.

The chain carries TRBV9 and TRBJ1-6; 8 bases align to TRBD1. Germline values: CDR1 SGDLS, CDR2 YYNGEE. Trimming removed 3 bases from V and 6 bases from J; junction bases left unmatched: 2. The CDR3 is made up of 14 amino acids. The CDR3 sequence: CASSADRGNSPLHF. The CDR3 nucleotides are TGTGCCAGCAGCGCCGACAGGGGTAATTCACCCCTCCACTTT. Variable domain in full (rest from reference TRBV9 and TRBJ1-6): DSGVTQTPKHLITATGQRVTLRCSPRSGDLSVYWYQQSLDQGLQFLIQYYNGEERAKGNILERFSAQQFPDLHSELNLSSLELGDSALYFCASSADRGNSPLHFGNGTRLTVT.

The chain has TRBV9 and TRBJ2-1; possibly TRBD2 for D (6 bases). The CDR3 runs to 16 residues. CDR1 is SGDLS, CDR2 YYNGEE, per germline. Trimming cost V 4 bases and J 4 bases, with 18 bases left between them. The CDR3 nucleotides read TGTGCCAGCAGCTCAAGGGGCGGGGAAGTTTACAATGAGCAGTTCTTC. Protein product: CASSSRGGEVYNEQFF.

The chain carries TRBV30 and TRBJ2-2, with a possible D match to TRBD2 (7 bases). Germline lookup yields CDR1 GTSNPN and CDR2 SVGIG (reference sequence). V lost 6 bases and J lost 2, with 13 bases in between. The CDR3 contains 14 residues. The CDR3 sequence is CACPGGQNTGELFF. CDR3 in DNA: TGTGCCTGCCCCGGGGGGCAAAACACCGGGGAGCTGTTTTTT.